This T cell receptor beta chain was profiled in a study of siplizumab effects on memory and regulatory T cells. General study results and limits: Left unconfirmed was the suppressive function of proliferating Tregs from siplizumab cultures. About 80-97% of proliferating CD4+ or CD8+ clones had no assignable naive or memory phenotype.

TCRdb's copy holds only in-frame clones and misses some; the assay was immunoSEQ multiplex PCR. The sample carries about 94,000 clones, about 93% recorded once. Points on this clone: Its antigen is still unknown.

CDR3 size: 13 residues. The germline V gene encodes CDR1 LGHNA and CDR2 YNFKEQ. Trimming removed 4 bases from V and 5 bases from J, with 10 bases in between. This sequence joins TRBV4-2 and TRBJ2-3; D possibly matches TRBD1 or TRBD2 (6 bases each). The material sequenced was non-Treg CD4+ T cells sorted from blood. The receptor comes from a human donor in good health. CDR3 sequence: CASSRTAGDTQYF. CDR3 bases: TGTGCCAGCAGCCGGACAGCGGGAGATACGCAGTATTTT.